Following are 25 T cell receptor beta chains from one sample sequenced in a study of CD8+ T cells in alopecia areata. Sequencing relied on a cDNA template that was reverse transcribed from extracted RNA. Sequencing was performed with immunoSEQ multiplex PCR; in TCRdb, only in-frame clones are kept and a portion is missing. The table includes 170,000 or so clones, around 60% detected once. Treatment here: oral pan-JAK inhibitor, 5-10 mg twice daily. Sample: CD8+ T cells sorted from blood, taken at week 24, from a patient treated with tofacitinib. The receptors were sampled from a human donor with alopecia areata.

The V call is TRBV30, the J call TRBJ2-5; the D gene is possibly TRBD1 (5 bases). Deletions cut 2 bases from V and 3 bases from J, with 16 bases between. The CDR3 sequence is 15 residues long. In germline, CDR1 is GTSNPN, CDR2 SVGIG (reference sequence). CDR3 nucleotides: TGTGCCTGGAGTCTGACAGCCAAGCTAGAAGAGACCCAGTACTTC. This translates into CAWSLTAKLEETQYF.

This chain joins TRBV5-1 and TRBJ2-7; 10 bases agree with TRBD1. J was trimmed by 4 bases and V by 4 bases; bases with no gene match: 5. From germline, CDR1 is SGHRS and CDR2 YFSETQ. CDR3 length equals 14 residues. The DNA for the CDR3 is TGCGCCAGCAGCCCAGGGACAGGGGAATACGAGCAGTACTTC. This translates into CASSPGTGEYEQYF.

This rearrangement joins TRBV13 to TRBJ1-5; D gene uncertain. CDR3 length: 13 residues. Trimming took off 3 bases at V and 3 bases at J, with 6 bases between the two ends. The germline CDR1 and CDR2 sequences are PRHDT and FYEKMQ (reference sequence). CDR3 in amino acids: CASSFGDNQPQHF. The CDR3 bases are TGTGCCAGCAGCTTCGGAGACAATCAGCCCCAGCATTTT.

In this sample, this clone turned up a few times. The V call is TRBV2, the J call TRBJ2-6; 8 bases agree with TRBD2. Germline-derived CDR1 and CDR2 are SNHLY and FYNNEI. Trimming at V came to 7 bases and at J to 0 bases, leaving 8 bases not matched to a gene. CDR3 size: 17 residues. The CDR3 is CASKLQRGSSGANVLTF. The CDR3 DNA reads TGTGCCAGCAAGCTACAGCGGGGGAGCTCTGGGGCCAACGTCCTGACTTTC.

There are a few counts of this clone. This rearrangement joins TRBV27 to TRBJ1-4; 7 bases are shared with TRBD1. CDR3 length: 15 residues. Germline CDR1 is MNHEY and CDR2 is SMNVEV (reference sequence). V shed 2 bases, J shed 5 bases, and the junction held 5 bases outside the gene matches. CDR3 residues: CASSLTPGQNEKLFF. CDR3 sequence (DNA): TGTGCCAGCAGTTTAACGCCGGGACAGAATGAAAAACTGTTTTTT.

This clone has only a few counts. The chain combines TRBV7-9 with TRBJ1-4; 11 bases line up with TRBD1. CDR3 length: 13 residues. Germline-derived CDR1 and CDR2 are SEHNR and FQNEAQ (reference sequence). V shed 6 bases, J shed 10 bases, and the junction held 4 bases outside the gene matches. The CDR3 is CASRAGTGGKLFF. The CDR3 region has the DNA TGTGCCAGCAGGGCCGGGACAGGGGGAAAACTGTTTTTT.

This clone was counted once. This rearrangement joins TRBV6-5 to TRBJ1-4; D is uncertain. V lost 8 bases and J lost 5, with 9 bases in between. The CDR3 is made up of 12 amino acids. Germline V gene lookup returns CDR1 MNHEY and CDR2 SVGAGI. CDR3 sequence: CASRSTNEKLFF. The CDR3 bases are TGTGCCAGCCGTAGCACGAATGAAAAACTGTTTTTT.

This clone has a handful of counts. The gene calls are TRBV5-4 and TRBJ2-1; 10 bases line up with TRBD2. Germline V lookup: CDR1 SGHNT, CDR2 YYREEE (reference sequence). V shed 4 bases and J 5 bases; nucleotides not matched to a gene: 6. The CDR3 is made up of 15 amino acids. The CDR3 loop is CASSPPGLANNEQFF. The CDR3 region has the DNA TGTGCCAGCAGCCCTCCGGGACTAGCGAACAATGAGCAGTTCTTC.

The J gene is TRBJ1-1, the V gene TRBV4-1; D not certain. V lost 4 bases and J lost 0, with 9 bases in between. The CDR3 is 14 amino acids. Germline-derived CDR1 and CDR2 are MGHRA and YSYEKL. The CDR3, as DNA: TGCGCCAGCAGCCCGACAAGTATGAACACTGAAGCTTTCTTT. Protein product: CASSPTSMNTEAFF.

This chain joins TRBV2 and TRBJ1-6; maybe TRBD1 (6 bases). Germline assignment: CDR1 SNHLY and CDR2 FYNNEI. V was trimmed by 7 bases and J by 3 bases, leaving 13 bases between them. The CDR3 consists of 15 residues. The CDR3 DNA reads TGTGCCAGCACATACGGACAGTACTATAATTCACCCCTCCACTTT. Encoded protein: CASTYGQYYNSPLHF.

J is TRBJ2-5 and V is TRBV30; TRBD2 is a possible D gene (5 bases). CDR3 length: 15 residues. CDR1 is GTSNPN, CDR2 SVGIG, per germline (reference sequence). Trimming shortened V by 0 bases and J by 2 bases, and 13 bases separated the two germline ends. CDR3 nucleotides: TGTGCCTGGAGTGTACCCGAACTAGGTCAAGAGACCCAGTACTTC. This encodes CAWSVPELGQETQYF.

The sample holds a few counts of this clone. The chain is built from TRBV4-1 and TRBJ2-3; 7 bases are shared with TRBD2. This CDR3 is built from 14 residues. The J segment lost 4 bases and the V segment lost 0 bases, leaving 1 base of the junction unmatched. CDR1 is MGHRA, CDR2 YSYEKL, per germline. CDR3 coding DNA: TGCGCCAGCAGCCAAGACCGGGGGGCAGATACGCAGTATTTT. Its protein product is CASSQDRGADTQYF.

Concerning this clone itself: The sample carries other DNA sequences with the same CDR3. The chain uses TRBV27 and TRBJ1-5; D remains unclear. V dropped 0 bases and J dropped 0 bases, with 6 bases sitting between them. Germline loops: CDR1 MNHEY, CDR2 SMNVEV (reference sequence). The length of the CDR3 is 15 residues. CDR3 DNA sequence: TGTGCCAGCAGTTTATCGAGTTATAGCAATCAGCCCCAGCATTTT. It encodes CASSLSSYSNQPQHF.

The J gene is TRBJ1-2, the V gene TRBV5-1; D remains unclear. CDR3 length: 17 amino acids. Germline lookup yields CDR1 SGHRS and CDR2 YFSETQ. Trimming removed 4 bases at V and 0 bases at J, with 19 bases between. The CDR3 DNA follows: TGCGCCAGCAGCCCGATGCGGGCCCAAACAGCTAACTATGGCTACACCTTC. It is translated as CASSPMRAQTANYGYTF.

The V and J genes are TRBV2 and TRBJ2-1, with 14 bases identical to TRBD2. This CDR3 is 15 amino acids long. With 4 bases clipped from V and 5 bases from J, the junction kept 1 base outside the gene matches. Germline V lookup: CDR1 SNHLY, CDR2 FYNNEI. CDR3: CASSGTSGGHNEQFF. DNA of the CDR3: TGTGCCAGCAGTGGGACTAGCGGGGGGCACAATGAGCAGTTCTTC.

The V call is TRBV15, the J call TRBJ2-7, with D unclear. Germline CDR1 reads LNHNV; CDR2 reads YYDKDF (reference sequence). V was pared by 5 bases and J by 2 bases, with 4 bases between. The CDR3 is 11 amino acids. The CDR3 loop reads CATSDTYEQYF. The CDR3 DNA is TGTGCCACCAGCGACACCTACGAGCAGTACTTC.

The rearrangement links TRBV15 to TRBJ2-5; 10 bases are shared with TRBD1. Trimming removed 7 bases from V and 1 base from J; junction bases left unmatched: 6. CDR3 size: 15 residues. Germline V lookup: CDR1 LNHNV, CDR2 YYDKDF (reference sequence). The CDR3 sequence: CATKNDRGPQETQYF. Written as DNA, the CDR3 is TGTGCCACCAAAAATGACAGGGGGCCCCAAGAGACCCAGTACTTC. The full variable domain, in which reference TRBV15 and TRBJ2-5 provide the parts outside the CDR3, is DAMVIQNPRYQVTQFGKPVTLSCSQTLNHNVMYWYQQKSSQAPKLLFHYYDKDFNNEADTPDNFQSRRPNTSFCFLDIRSPGLGDTAMYLCATKNDRGPQETQYFGPGTRLLVL.

Worth noting for this clone: Other DNA sequences in this specimen translate into the identical CDR3. The chain carries TRBV29-1 and TRBJ1-5; D ambiguous. The CDR3 covers 13 residues. Per the germline V gene, CDR1 is SQVTM and CDR2 is ANQGSEA. V lost 0 bases to trimming and J lost 3 bases, with 6 bases between them. CDR3 residues: CSVEEGSNQPQHF. CDR3 in DNA: TGCAGCGTTGAAGAGGGGTCCAATCAGCCCCAGCATTTT.

The chain carries TRBV6-1 and TRBJ1-1, with D hard to call. V dropped 3 bases and J dropped 5 bases, with 10 bases sitting between them. Germline V gene sequence: CDR1 MNHNS, CDR2 SASEGT. The CDR3 covers 13 residues. The CDR3: CASSDLLRTEAFF. The CDR3, as DNA: TGTGCCAGCAGTGACCTGCTGAGGACTGAAGCTTTCTTT.

The J gene is TRBJ1-5, the V gene TRBV15, with 9 bases that match TRBD1. Looked up from germline, CDR1 is LNHNV and CDR2 is YYDKDF (reference sequence). This CDR3 contains 14 residues. V gave up 5 bases and J gave up 6 bases; unmatched junction bases: 5. The CDR3 DNA reads TGTGCCACCAGCTGGACAGGGGCTGGTCAGCCCCAGCATTTT. Protein: CATSWTGAGQPQHF.

CDR3 sequence reads: CASMGSSPLHF. For the CDR3, the DNA is TGTGCCAGCATGGGGTCTTCACCCCTCCACTTT. J is TRBJ1-6 and V is TRBV2; D unresolved. Trimming left V 7 bases short and J 9 bases short, with 7 bases between. The CDR3 contains 11 residues. Germline-derived CDR1 and CDR2 are SNHLY and FYNNEI.

The CDR3 protein is CSVESDGGYGTDTQYF. The CDR3 bases are TGCAGCGTCGAAAGCGATGGGGGGTACGGCACAGATACGCAGTATTTT. The genes are TRBV29-1 and TRBJ2-3, with D possibly matching TRBD2 (6 bases). V was clipped by 6 bases and J by 1 base, with 20 bases between them. CDR3 length: 16 residues. The V gene's germline CDR1 is SQVTM and CDR2 ANQGSEA.

The V and J genes are TRBV15 and TRBJ1-2; 8 positions agree with TRBD1. Per germline, CDR1 LNHNV and CDR2 YYDKDF (reference sequence). The V segment lost 0 bases and the J segment 0 bases; nucleotides outside the gene matches: 12. This CDR3 spans 19 amino acids. The CDR3 loop is CATSRDALDRAGANYGYTF. CDR3 DNA: TGTGCCACCAGCAGAGATGCCTTGGACAGGGCGGGAGCTAACTATGGCTACACCTTC.

The chain is built from TRBV5-6 and TRBJ1-5; no clear D gene. V was clipped by 2 bases and J by 7 bases, with 10 bases between them. The length of the CDR3 is 13 residues. From germline, CDR1 is SGHDT and CDR2 YYEEEE. The CDR3 nucleotides are TGTGCCAGCAGCTTTGGCGGAGCCCAGCCCCAGCATTTT. It encodes CASSFGGAQPQHF.

The rearrangement uses TRBV2 and TRBJ2-7, with 8 bases matching TRBD2. This CDR3 has 15 amino acids. Germline trimming cut 8 bases from V and 2 bases from J; bases unmatched to any gene: 11. Germline lookup yields CDR1 SNHLY and CDR2 FYNNEI. As DNA, the CDR3 is TGTGCCAGCTTCGGGGCGGGGGGAAAAACCTACGAGCAGTACTTC. It is translated as CASFGAGGKTYEQYF. The full variable domain, completed using reference TRBV2 and TRBJ2-7, is EPEVTQTPSHQVTQMGQEVILRCVPISNHLYFYWYRQILGQKVEFLVSFYNNEISEKSEIFDDQFSVERPDGSNFTLKIRSTKLEDSAMYFCASFGAGGKTYEQYFGPGTRLTVT.